This T cell receptor (beta chain) is from a study of blood T cell repertoires in COVID-19. Unmatched junction bases numbered 20, after V lost 3 bases and J lost 6 bases. The CDR3 contains 19 residues. Germline V gives CDR1 LNHDA, CDR2 SQIVND (reference sequence). This clone has just one count. Using immunoSEQ multiplex PCR, the repertoire was profiled, and TCRdb retains in-frame clones only, with some absent. This table has hundreds of thousands of clones, approximately 85% appearing once. The chain combines TRBV19 with TRBJ2-3; 8 bases are shared with TRBD2. The source material was PBMCs or T cells enriched from blood (not recorded which). This TCR derives from a woman in her forties with acute COVID-19. CDR3 amino acids: CASSILPALVSGGADTQYF. The CDR3 DNA follows: TGTGCCAGTAGTATCCTCCCGGCCTTGGTTTCGGGGGGGGCCGATACGCAGTATTTT.